This TCR beta chain was captured by sequencing in a study of cytomegalovirus exposure and HLA in healthy donors. Data came from immunoSEQ multiplex PCR; TCRdb stores just in-frame clones and leaves some out. The sample consists of 250,000 or so clones, just under 90% of them appearing once. The CDR3 runs 15 residues. V lost 4 bases and J lost 7, with 14 bases in between. This clone was observed a few times. V is TRBV23-1 and J is TRBJ1-6; D not resolved. TRBV23-1 is recorded as an ORF, its role being uncertain. This clonotype originated in a young man in good health and CMV-seronegative. Sequencing was done on a sample of PBMCs. CDR3 DNA sequence: TGCGCCAGCAGTCTTGGCACTACTTCCAATTCACCCCTCCACTTT. Its protein product is CASSLGTTSNSPLHF.